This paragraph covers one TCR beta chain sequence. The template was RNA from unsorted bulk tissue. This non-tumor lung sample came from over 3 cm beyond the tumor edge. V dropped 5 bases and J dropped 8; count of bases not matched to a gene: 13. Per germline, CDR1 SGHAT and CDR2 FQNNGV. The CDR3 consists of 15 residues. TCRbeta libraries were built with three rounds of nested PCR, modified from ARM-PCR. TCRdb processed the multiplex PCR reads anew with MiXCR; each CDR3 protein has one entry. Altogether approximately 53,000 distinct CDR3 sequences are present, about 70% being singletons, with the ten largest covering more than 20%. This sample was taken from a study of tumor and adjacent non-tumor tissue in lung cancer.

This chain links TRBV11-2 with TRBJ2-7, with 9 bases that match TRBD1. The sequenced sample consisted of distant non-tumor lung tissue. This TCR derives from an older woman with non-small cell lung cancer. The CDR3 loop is CASSDRNRGRYKQYF. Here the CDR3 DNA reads TGTGCCAGCAGCGACAGGAACAGGGGGCGTTACAAGCAGTACTTC.